This entry is about one TCR beta chain. The record originates from a study of cytomegalovirus exposure and HLA in healthy donors. PCR was performed using 60 Vbeta and 13 Jbeta primers. Sequencing was performed with immunoSEQ multiplex PCR; in TCRdb, only in-frame clones are kept and a portion is missing. The sample has 55,000 to 70,000 clones, about 81% seen once. The CDR3 extends over 16 amino acids. Germline CDR1 MNHEY, CDR2 SMNVEV (reference sequence). Trimming at V came to 5 bases and at J to 3 bases, leaving 8 bases not matched to a gene. The chain links TRBV27 to TRBJ2-3, with TRBD2 identical over 10 bases. The specimen was PBMCs. This clonotype originated in a woman aged 30 to 39 in good health and CMV-seronegative. This chain's CDR3 is CASSPGLAEGTDTQYF. CDR3 sequence (DNA): TGTGCCAGCAGTCCCGGACTAGCGGAGGGGACAGATACGCAGTATTTT.